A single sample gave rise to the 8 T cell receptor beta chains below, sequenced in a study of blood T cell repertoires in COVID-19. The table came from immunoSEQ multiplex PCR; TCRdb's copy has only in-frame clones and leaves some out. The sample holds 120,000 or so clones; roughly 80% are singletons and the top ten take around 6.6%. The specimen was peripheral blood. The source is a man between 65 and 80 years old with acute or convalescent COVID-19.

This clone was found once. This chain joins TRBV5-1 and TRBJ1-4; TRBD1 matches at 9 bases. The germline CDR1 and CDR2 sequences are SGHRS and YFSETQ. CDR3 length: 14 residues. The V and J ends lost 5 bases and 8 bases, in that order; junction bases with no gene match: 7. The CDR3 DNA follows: TGCGCCAGCAGTTCGGGACAGGGAGGGGAAAAACTGTTTTTT. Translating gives CASSSGQGGEKLFF.

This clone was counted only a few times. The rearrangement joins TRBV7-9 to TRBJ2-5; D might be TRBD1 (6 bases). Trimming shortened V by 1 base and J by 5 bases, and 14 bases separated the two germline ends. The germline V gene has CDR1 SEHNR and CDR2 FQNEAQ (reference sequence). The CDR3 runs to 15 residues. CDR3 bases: TGTGCCAGCAGCTTAGTTGGGACACCCTCGGAGACCCAGTACTTC. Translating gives CASSLVGTPSETQYF. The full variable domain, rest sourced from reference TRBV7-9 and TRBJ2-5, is DTGVSQNPRHKITKRGQNVTFRCDPISEHNRLYWYRQTLGQGPEFLTYFQNEAQLEKSRLLSDRFSAERPKGSFSTLEIQRTEQGDSAMYLCASSLVGTPSETQYFGPGTRLLVL.

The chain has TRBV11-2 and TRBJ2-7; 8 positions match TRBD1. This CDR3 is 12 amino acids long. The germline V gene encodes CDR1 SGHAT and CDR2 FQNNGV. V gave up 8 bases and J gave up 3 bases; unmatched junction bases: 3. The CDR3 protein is CASGQGFYEQYF. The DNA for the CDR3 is TGTGCCAGCGGACAGGGATTCTACGAGCAGTACTTC. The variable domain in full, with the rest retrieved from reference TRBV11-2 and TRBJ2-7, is EAGVAQSPRYKIIEKRQSVAFWCNPISGHATLYWYQQILGQGPKLLIQFQNNGVVDDSQLPKDRFSAERLKGVDSTLKIQPAKLEDSAVYLCASGQGFYEQYFGPGTRLTVT.

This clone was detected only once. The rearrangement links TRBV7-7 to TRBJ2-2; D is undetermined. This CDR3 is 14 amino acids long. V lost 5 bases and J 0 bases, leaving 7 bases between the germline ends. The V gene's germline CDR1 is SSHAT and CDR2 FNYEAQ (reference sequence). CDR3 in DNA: TGTGCCAGCAGCGGCGGTCCGAACACCGGGGAGCTGTTTTTT. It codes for CASSGGPNTGELFF.

CDR3 sequence: CASSLGGRGAYSNYGYTF. For the CDR3, the DNA is TGTGCCAGCAGCTTAGGCGGTCGGGGGGCATATTCTAACTATGGCTACACCTTC. The rearrangement joins TRBV7-9 to TRBJ1-2; D possibly corresponds to TRBD1 (6 bases). The germline V gene encodes CDR1 SEHNR and CDR2 FQNEAQ (reference sequence). The V end was cut by 1 base, the J end by 0 bases, with 18 bases between. This CDR3 spans 18 amino acids.

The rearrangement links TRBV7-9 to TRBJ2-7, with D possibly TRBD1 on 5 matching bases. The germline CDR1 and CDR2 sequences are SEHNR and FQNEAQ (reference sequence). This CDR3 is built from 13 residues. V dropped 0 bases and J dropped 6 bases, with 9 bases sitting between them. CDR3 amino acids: CASSLAQVAEQYF. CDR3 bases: TGTGCCAGCAGCTTAGCACAGGTTGCCGAGCAGTACTTC.

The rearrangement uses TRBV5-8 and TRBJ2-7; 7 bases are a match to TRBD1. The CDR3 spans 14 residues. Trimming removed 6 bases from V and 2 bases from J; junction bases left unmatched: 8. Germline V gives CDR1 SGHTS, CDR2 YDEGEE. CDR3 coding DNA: TGTGCCAGCAACAGGGACAGTTTCACCTACGAGCAGTACTTC. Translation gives CASNRDSFTYEQYF.

The chain's CDR3 is CASSLGLMETQYF. The CDR3, as DNA: TGTGCCAGCAGCTTAGGTCTAATGGAGACCCAGTACTTC. The chain employs TRBV7-2 and TRBJ2-5; D is undetermined. V lost 1 base and J lost 5, with 8 bases in between. This CDR3 spans 13 amino acids. Per the germline V gene, CDR1 is SGHTA and CDR2 is FQGNSA.